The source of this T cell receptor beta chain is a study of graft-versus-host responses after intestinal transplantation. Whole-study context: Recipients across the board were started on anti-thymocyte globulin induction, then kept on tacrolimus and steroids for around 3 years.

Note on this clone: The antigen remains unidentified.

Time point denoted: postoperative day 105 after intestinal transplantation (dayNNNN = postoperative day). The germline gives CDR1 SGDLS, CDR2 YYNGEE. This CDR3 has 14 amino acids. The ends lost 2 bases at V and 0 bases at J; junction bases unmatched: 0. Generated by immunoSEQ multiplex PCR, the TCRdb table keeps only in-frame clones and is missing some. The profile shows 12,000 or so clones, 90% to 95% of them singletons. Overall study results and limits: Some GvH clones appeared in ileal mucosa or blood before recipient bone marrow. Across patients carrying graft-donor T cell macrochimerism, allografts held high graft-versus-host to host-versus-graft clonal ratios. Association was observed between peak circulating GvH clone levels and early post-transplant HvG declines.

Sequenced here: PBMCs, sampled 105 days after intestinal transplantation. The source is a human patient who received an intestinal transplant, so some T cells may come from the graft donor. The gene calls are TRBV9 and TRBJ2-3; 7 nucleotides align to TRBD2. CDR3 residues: CASSVSGSTDTQYF. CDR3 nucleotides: TGTGCCAGCAGCGTTAGCGGGAGCACAGATACGCAGTATTTT.